The clone carrying this T cell receptor beta chain was counted many times. Its antigen is as yet unknown. In patients chosen for sequencing, flow cytometry had shown CD8+CD57+ cell expansion. Everyone among the patients had severe acquired aplastic anemia. With V trimmed by 2 bases and J by 8 bases, 5 bases remained unmatched. In germline, CDR1 is MNHEY, CDR2 SVGAGI. The CDR3 contains 14 residues. The sample belongs to a study of CD8+CD57+ T cells in acquired aplastic anemia. About the research overall: Each DNA sample taken from sorted CD4+ and CD8+ cells came to about 3.2 ug on average.

Study results and limitations: Any difference that existed in CD8+ Simpson's diversity between patients and controls was not significant. The same twenty-nine CD8+ CDR3 sequences occurred in patients and in controls.

Profiling that covered TCR beta VDJ and CDR3 relied on genomic DNA as its template. In TCRdb, the reads were re-called with MiXCR into one record per CDR3 protein. Of about 180,000 distinct CDR3 sequences listed, 40% to 50% are singletons. This chain links TRBV6-5 with TRBJ1-2, with 10 bases that match TRBD1. The sequence was obtained from a human donor with aplastic anemia. Sample: sorted CD4+, CD8+, or CD8+CD57+ T cells (not recorded which) from PBMCs. The CDR3 bases are TGTGCCAGCAGTTACGCGGGACAGGGGAGAGGCTACACCTTC. It specifies CASSYAGQGRGYTF.